These 25 T cell receptor beta chains were all obtained from the same sample, sequenced in a study of CD8+CD57+ T cells in acquired aplastic anemia. The TCR beta profiling, which covered VDJ combination and CDR3 sequence, was carried out using genomic DNA as the template. TCRdb independently ran MiXCR on the reads; one entry per CDR3 protein. The sample yields about 190,000 distinct CDR3 sequences, around 45% seen once. An expansion of CD8+CD57+ cells by flow cytometry had been shown in patients chosen for sequencing. The specimen sequenced was sorted CD4+, CD8+, or CD8+CD57+ T cells (not recorded which) from PBMCs. Receptor source: a human donor with aplastic anemia.

This clonotype was counted many times. V and J are TRBV20-1 and TRBJ1-1, with D maybe TRBD1 (6 bases). Germline CDR1 DFQATT, CDR2 SNEGSKA (reference sequence). This CDR3 region has 13 residues. With 3 bases removed from V and 6 bases from J, the gap between germline ends came to 14 bases. The CDR3 DNA reads TGCAGTGCTAGTGGCGGGGGCGGCCCTGAAGCTTTCTTT. Protein product: CSASGGGGPEAFF.

At least ten counts were recorded for this clonotype. The gene calls are TRBV6-5 and TRBJ2-7, with 7 bases matching TRBD1. CDR1 MNHEY and CDR2 SVGAGI come from the germline V gene. The CDR3 is 16 amino acids. The J segment lost 0 bases and the V segment lost 5 bases, leaving 10 bases of the junction unmatched. The chain's CDR3 is CASSPQGQISSYEQYF. In DNA form, the CDR3 reads TGTGCCAGCAGTCCACAGGGGCAGATCAGCTCCTACGAGCAGTACTTC.

CDR3: CASSAQDTSYEQYF. The CDR3 coding sequence is TGTGCCAGTAGTGCACAAGATACATCCTACGAGCAGTACTTC. The chain has TRBV19 and TRBJ2-7; D uncertain. This CDR3 region has 14 residues. V lost 5 bases and J 1 base, leaving 12 bases between the germline ends. From germline, CDR1 is LNHDA and CDR2 SQIVND (reference sequence).

The chain joins TRBV29-1 to TRBJ1-1, with 9 bases matching TRBD1. The germline V gene encodes CDR1 SQVTM and CDR2 ANQGSEA. The CDR3 covers 12 residues. The trim removed 7 bases at V and 4 bases at J, leaving 4 bases unmatched. The CDR3 reads CSGGTGSTEAFF. The CDR3, as DNA: TGCAGCGGTGGGACAGGGTCCACTGAAGCTTTCTTT. The variable domain in full, with the rest retrieved from reference TRBV29-1 and TRBJ1-1, is SAVISQKPSRDICQRGTSLTIQCQVDSQVTMMFWYRQQPGQSLTLIATANQGSEATYESGFVIDKFPISRPNLTFSTLTVSNMSPEDSSIYLCSGGTGSTEAFFGQGTRLTVV.

This chain joins TRBV29-1 and TRBJ2-1, with 13 bases matching TRBD2. The trim removed 7 bases at V and 1 base at J, leaving 4 bases unmatched. This CDR3 region has 15 residues. Per germline, CDR1 SQVTM and CDR2 ANQGSEA. For the CDR3, the DNA is TGCAGCGCCGCGACTAGCGGGAGGTCCTACAATGAGCAGTTCTTC. Translation: CSAATSGRSYNEQFF.

This clonotype has ten or more counts. V and J are TRBV6-5 and TRBJ1-1, with a possible D match to TRBD1 (6 bases). The CDR3 loop spans 15 amino acids. V was shortened by 6 bases and J by 3 bases, with 17 bases between the two germline ends. In germline, CDR1 is MNHEY, CDR2 SVGAGI. DNA for the CDR3: TGTGCCAGCAGAGTAAACAGGGACACCGACACTGAAGCTTTCTTT. Translating it yields CASRVNRDTDTEAFF.

The chain has TRBV2 and TRBJ2-3, with 11 nucleotides matching TRBD2. The ends lost 6 bases at V and 2 bases at J; junction bases unmatched: 4. Germline CDR1 reads SNHLY; CDR2 reads FYNNEI. CDR3 size: 15 residues. CDR3 nucleotides: TGTGCCAGCAGGACGGGACTAGCGGTCACAGATACGCAGTATTTT. This sequence encodes CASRTGLAVTDTQYF.

The chain employs TRBV10-3 and TRBJ2-7, with D perhaps TRBD2 (6 bases). The CDR3 spans 13 residues. V was shortened by 0 bases and J by 3 bases, with 6 bases between the two germline ends. CDR1 and CDR2 (germline): ENHRY, SYGVKD. This CDR3 is CAISESGGYEQYF. The CDR3 DNA reads as TGTGCCATCAGTGAGTCGGGGGGCTACGAGCAGTACTTC.

The chain couples TRBV10-3 to TRBJ2-1, with a tentative D call TRBD1 (5 bases). The V and J ends lost 10 bases and 0 bases respectively, with 16 bases between them. CDR1 and CDR2 from the germline V gene are ENHRY and SYGVKD. CDR3 length: 15 amino acids. The CDR3 protein is CATKEQATSYNEQFF. CDR3 DNA sequence: TGTGCCACCAAGGAACAGGCCACCTCCTACAATGAGCAGTTCTTC.

The genes are TRBV12-3 or TRBV12-4 and TRBJ1-5, with 8 bases identical to TRBD1. V gave up 3 bases and J gave up 7 bases; unmatched junction bases: 11. This CDR3 comprises 16 residues. CDR3 protein: CASSFMGTGGNQPQHF. CDR3 DNA: TGTGCCAGCAGTTTCATGGGCACAGGGGGTAACCAGCCCCAGCATTTT.

This clonotype was recorded many times. The chain is built from TRBV11-2 and TRBJ2-3; possible D gene TRBD2, 6 bases. Germline values: CDR1 SGHAT, CDR2 FQNNGV. The CDR3 length is 14 residues. The V and J ends lost 5 bases and 7 bases respectively, with 16 bases between them. The DNA for the CDR3 is TGTGCCAGCAGCACCTCGGGAGCGTCGTATACGCAGTATTTT. As protein: CASSTSGASYTQYF.

This chain connects TRBV24-1 to TRBJ2-7, with TRBD2 identical over 13 bases. CDR1 and CDR2 (germline): KGHDR, SFDVKD. This CDR3 has 14 amino acids. This chain's CDR3 is CALPGTSGTYEQYF. DNA of the CDR3: TGTGCACTGCCCGGGACTAGCGGGACCTACGAGCAGTACTTC.

A word on this clonotype: This likely comes from a read error, as the CDR3 has no conserved phenylalanine or tryptophan at its end. The V gene is TRBV7-2, the J gene TRBJ2-1; D possibly corresponds to TRBD2 (5 bases). Germline CDR1 and CDR2: SGHTA and FQGNSA. Between the trimmed V and J ends, which lost 2 bases and 7 bases, there was a span of 9 bases. The CDR3 is made up of 13 amino acids. In nucleotides, the CDR3 is TGTGCCAGCAGCTTAATAAGAGGGAATGAGCAGTTCCTC. Translating gives CASSLIRGNEQFL.

With regard to this clonotype: The germline gene is not matched at one end of the junction; a read error may be the cause. The chain uses TRBV7-2 and TRBJ2-5, with TRBD2 identical over 11 bases. Germline loops: CDR1 SGHTA, CDR2 FQGNSA. This CDR3 has 14 amino acids. This CDR3 is CASSLAGGGETQYF. CDR3 sequence (DNA): TGTGCCAGCAGCCTAGCGGGAGGAGGGGAGACCCAGTACTTC.

The chain has TRBV6-1 and TRBJ1-3, with D maybe TRBD1 (5 bases). This CDR3 is 16 amino acids long. Germline lookup yields CDR1 MNHNS and CDR2 SASEGT. V was clipped by 6 bases and J by 4 bases, with 19 bases between them. The CDR3 sequence: CASRSPGPLLGNTIYF. The CDR3 coding sequence is TGTGCCAGCAGATCCCCGGGACCGTTGTTAGGAAACACCATATATTTT.

Comment on this clonotype: At one end the junction does not follow the germline gene, possibly because of a read error. This chain connects TRBV29-1 to TRBJ2-6, with TRBD1 matching 8 bases. This CDR3 has 18 amino acids. The V gene's germline CDR1 is SQVTM and CDR2 ANQGSEA. This chain's CDR3 is CSVAYRGNPSSGANVLTF. The CDR3 DNA reads as TGCAGCGTTGCATACAGGGGGAACCCAAGCTCTGGGGCCAACGTCCTGACTTTT.

J is TRBJ2-3 and V is TRBV24-1; no clear D. Trimming took off 4 bases at V and 0 bases at J, with 7 bases between the two ends. Germline V gene data show CDR1 as KGHDR and CDR2 as SFDVKD. The CDR3 consists of 14 residues. The CDR3 nucleotides are TGTGCCACCAGTGACCAGACTAGCACAGATACGCAGTATTTT. This translates into CATSDQTSTDTQYF.

Notes on this clonotype: This may arise from a read error, as a much more abundant clone is one base away. This sequence joins TRBV5-1 and TRBJ1-1; D uncertain. CDR1 SGHRS and CDR2 YFSETQ come from the germline V gene. V was pared by 3 bases and J by 3 bases, with 15 bases between. The CDR3 has 15 amino acids. The CDR3 nucleotides read TGCGCCAGCAGCTCCGGAGACTTCATGGACACTGAAGCTTTCTTT. It is translated as CASSSGDFMDTEAFF. Full variable domain (missing parts from reference TRBV5-1 and TRBJ1-1): KAGVTQTPRYLIKTRGQQVTLSCSPISGHRSVSWYQQTPGQGLQFLFEYFSETQRNKGNFPGRFSGRQFSNSRSEMNVSTLELGDSALYLCASSSGDFMDTEAFFGQGTRLTVV.

This clonotype was seen repeatedly, ten times or more. The chain combines TRBV19 with TRBJ2-5, with 12 bases that match TRBD2. The J segment lost 4 bases and the V segment lost 3 bases, leaving 6 bases of the junction unmatched. Per the germline V gene, CDR1 is LNHDA and CDR2 is SQIVND (reference sequence). The CDR3 loop spans 16 amino acids. The CDR3 region is CASSIALAGGGETQYF. As DNA, the CDR3 is TGTGCCAGTAGTATCGCGCTAGCGGGAGGGGGAGAGACCCAGTACTTC.

V gene TRBV11-1 combines with J gene TRBJ2-5; D is perhaps TRBD2 (6 bases). Trimming left V 0 bases short and J 1 base short, with 15 bases between. The CDR3 runs 17 residues. Germline CDR1 and CDR2: SGHAT and FQDESV (reference sequence). CDR3 coding DNA: TGTGCCAGCAGCTTAGCCGTTGGCGCCGGGGGCCAAGAGACCCAGTACTTC. It translates to CASSLAVGAGGQETQYF.

The chain combines TRBV2 with TRBJ1-2; D is unresolved. From germline, CDR1 is SNHLY and CDR2 FYNNEI. This CDR3 spans 13 amino acids. V was pared by 4 bases and J by 4 bases, with 10 bases between. The CDR3 DNA reads as TGTGCCAGCAGTGGGGTGGGTACCTATGGCTACACCTTC. It codes for CASSGVGTYGYTF.

This clonotype was counted ten times or more. The genes are TRBV4-1 and TRBJ2-5, with D possibly TRBD2 on 6 matching bases. The CDR3 extends over 14 amino acids. The germline gives CDR1 MGHRA, CDR2 YSYEKL. V was pared by 3 bases and J by 2 bases, with 10 bases between. The CDR3 bases are TGCGCCAGCAGCCACCTCCGGGAGCAAGAGACCCAGTACTTC. It yields the protein CASSHLREQETQYF.

The gene calls are TRBV12-3 or TRBV12-4 and TRBJ1-5; possible D gene TRBD1, 5 bases. This CDR3 is built from 14 residues. V was shortened by 5 bases and J by 5 bases, with 13 bases between the two germline ends. CDR3 DNA sequence: TGTGCCAGCAGTCTCCAATCGACAGATCAGCCCCAGCATTTT. Translating gives CASSLQSTDQPQHF.

This clonotype was recorded at least ten times. The rearrangement joins TRBV5-1 to TRBJ1-1; 8 nucleotides match TRBD1. CDR1 and CDR2 from the germline V gene are SGHRS and YFSETQ. The length of the CDR3 is 14 residues. Trimming removed 4 bases from V and 1 base from J; junction bases left unmatched: 3. CDR3: CASSPTGGNTEAFF. In DNA, the CDR3 is TGCGCCAGCAGCCCAACAGGGGGGAACACTGAAGCTTTCTTT.

The gene calls are TRBV10-1 and TRBJ1-5; D gene unclear. Trimming left V 4 bases short and J 5 bases short, with 9 bases between. Germline V gene sequence: CDR1 WNHNN, CDR2 SYGVQD (reference sequence). The CDR3 has 13 residues. CDR3 sequence (DNA): TGCGCCAGCAGTGTCGGCCGCGATCAGCCCCAGCATTTT. This gives the protein CASSVGRDQPQHF.